Here is one T cell receptor (beta chain) with its context. Profiled with immunoSEQ multiplex PCR; TCRdb holds only in-frame clones, not every one. The data show 30,000 to 35,000 clones, 84% seen once. These data belong to a study of OX40 agonist ivuxolimab in advanced cancers. The receptor's source is an adult with an advanced solid tumor such as melanoma, head and neck, liver or kidney cancer. The material was CD4+ or CD8+ T cells sorted from blood, obtained in a trial of the OX40 agonist ivuxolimab.

The CDR3 DNA reads as TGCGCCAGCAGCCCTGGACAGGGGGCGCGTGAGCAGTACTTC. Translated, it gives CASSPGQGAREQYF. The genes are TRBV5-1 and TRBJ2-7, with 11 nucleotides matching TRBD1. The V gene end was trimmed by 4 bases and the J gene end by 7 bases; junction bases not matched to a gene: 7. Germline V gene data show CDR1 as SGHRS and CDR2 as YFSETQ. The CDR3 runs to 14 residues.